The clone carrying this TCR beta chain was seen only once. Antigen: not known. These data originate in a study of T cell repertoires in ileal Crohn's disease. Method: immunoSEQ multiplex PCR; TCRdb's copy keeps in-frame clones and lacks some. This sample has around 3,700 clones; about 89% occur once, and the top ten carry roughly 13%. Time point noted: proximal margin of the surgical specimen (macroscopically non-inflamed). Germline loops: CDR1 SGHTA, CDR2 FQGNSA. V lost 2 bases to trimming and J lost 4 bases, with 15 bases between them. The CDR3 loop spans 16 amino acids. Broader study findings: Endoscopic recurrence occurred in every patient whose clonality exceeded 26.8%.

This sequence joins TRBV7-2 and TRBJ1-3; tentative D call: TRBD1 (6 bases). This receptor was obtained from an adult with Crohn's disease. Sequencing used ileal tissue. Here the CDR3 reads CASSLRSGVAGNTIYF. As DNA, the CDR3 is TGTGCCAGCAGCTTACGGTCAGGGGTCGCCGGAAACACCATATATTTT.